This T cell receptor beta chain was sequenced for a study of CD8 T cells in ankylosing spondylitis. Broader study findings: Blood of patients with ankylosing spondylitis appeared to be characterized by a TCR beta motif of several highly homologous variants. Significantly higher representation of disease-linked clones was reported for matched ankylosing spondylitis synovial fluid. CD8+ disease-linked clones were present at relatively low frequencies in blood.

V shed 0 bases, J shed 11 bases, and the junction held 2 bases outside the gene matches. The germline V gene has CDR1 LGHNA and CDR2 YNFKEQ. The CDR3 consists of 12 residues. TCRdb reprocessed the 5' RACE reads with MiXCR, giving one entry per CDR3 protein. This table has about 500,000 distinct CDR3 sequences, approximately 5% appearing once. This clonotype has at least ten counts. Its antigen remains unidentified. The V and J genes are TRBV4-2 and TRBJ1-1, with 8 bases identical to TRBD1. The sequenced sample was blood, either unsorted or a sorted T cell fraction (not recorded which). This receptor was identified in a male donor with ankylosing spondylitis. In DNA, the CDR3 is TGTGCCAGCAGCCAAGATCGGGACAGGGCTTTCTTT. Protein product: CASSQDRDRAFF.